The T cell receptor beta chain under discussion was sequenced for a study of cytomegalovirus exposure and HLA in healthy donors (TCRdb year 2017). Regarding the complete study: According to a later analysis, the 120 or so validation repertoires were produced on the same platform as the approximately 600 repertoires of the first cohort. The aim of the study was to test whether cataloging public T cell receptors could identify signatures of past pathogen exposure. In addition to the first cohort of hundreds of subjects, a separate validation cohort of about 120 different subjects was used. To predict cytomegalovirus infection status, the study brought together high-throughput TCR immunosequencing, statistical association of individual TCRs with disease status, and machine learning. Points the paper makes about the study in general: The classifier was reported to diagnose cytomegalovirus status with high specificity and sensitivity in both the original cohort and the validation cohort. Of the cluster scores, 90% to 95% were above 0 in a later analysis, which found that TCRs clustered in the first cohort also tended to co-occur in the approximately 110 validation repertoires. Most TCR sequences were observed very rarely across donors, whereas some public TCRs were present in many individuals. It was suggested by the authors that the approach could potentially be generalized to other disease states and immunological phenotypes. Three of the identified cytomegalovirus-associated TCR beta chains were confirmed in vitro to be specific for cytomegalovirus antigens. All 120 or so repertoires were used to score co-occurrence in the validation cohort in a later analysis, because that analysis had no HLA typing for the cohort. In the study, some 160 TCR beta chains were listed as associated with cytomegalovirus.

The library relied on the immunoSEQ multiplex PCR assay. Regarding the original processing steps: A statistical classification framework was developed to diagnose cytomegalovirus status using the catalog of TCR beta chain sequences. The clones in this table, taken by TCRdb from immuneACCESS, are in-frame only. Not every clone is retained; where verified, under half of the shortfall comes from an unresolved V gene, and the cause of the rest is unknown. V and J calls and clone size are those listed in that table; D and trimming were worked out from the DNA. This sample comprises roughly 300,000 clones, roughly 90% of them detected only once. In total, the top ten clones hold approximately 0.95% of the sample. The donors belonged to the validation cohort of over a hundred subjects, which was separate from the 666-subject first cohort. This clone was counted only a few times. Its antigen is currently not known. No base quality values were provided; no much bigger clone lies one nucleotide off.

Measured from the cysteine to the phenylalanine, the CDR3 is 15 residues long. Just the 45-base CDR3 DNA is kept, in frame starting at base 1. The germline V gene yields MRHNA for CDR1 and SNTAGT for CDR2. Unmatched junction bases come to 8, with V trimmed by 6 bases and J by 4 bases. The sequenced sample consisted of PBMCs. In this chain, TRBV6-4 is recombined with TRBJ2-1; TRBD2 fits 8 bases in the junction. This clonotype was obtained from a woman aged 18-29 years in good health and CMV-seronegative. CDR3 protein: CASSNRSSGYNEQFF. The bases read TGTGCCAGCAGCAACCGGTCTAGCGGGTACAATGAGCAGTTCTTC.